A single sample is the source of the 10 T cell receptor beta chains below, sequenced in a study of graft-versus-host responses after intestinal transplantation. Time point here: postoperative day 105 after intestinal transplantation (dayNNNN = postoperative day). Only in-frame clones appear in the TCRdb table, and some are missing; sequencing was by immunoSEQ multiplex PCR. The data show over 9,000 clones, with approximately 93% seen just once and 3% to 3.5% held by the top ten. The source material was PBMCs, sampled 105 days after intestinal transplantation. Receptors originate from a human patient who received an intestinal transplant, so some T cells may come from the graft donor.

The J gene is TRBJ2-7, the V gene TRBV29-1; 10 nucleotides align to TRBD1. This CDR3 region has 14 residues. The trim removed 4 bases at V and 3 bases at J, leaving 6 bases unmatched. Germline V gives CDR1 SQVTM, CDR2 ANQGSEA. The CDR3 DNA reads as TGCAGCGTTGGTGGGGACAGGGGCGGCTACGAGCAGTACTTC. Translated, it gives CSVGGDRGGYEQYF.

The V call is TRBV29-1, the J call TRBJ2-6; TRBD2 is a possible D gene (5 bases). Germline V lookup: CDR1 SQVTM, CDR2 ANQGSEA. V shed 4 bases and J shed 0 bases, with 13 bases lying between them. The CDR3 has 16 amino acids. The CDR3 reads CSVVGLEGSGANVLTF. As DNA, the CDR3 is TGCAGCGTTGTTGGCTTAGAGGGCTCTGGGGCCAACGTCCTGACTTTC.

V gene TRBV6-1 combines with J gene TRBJ1-5; 7 bases line up with TRBD1. CDR1 is MNHNS, CDR2 SASEGT, per germline. V shed 5 bases and J 2 bases; nucleotides not matched to a gene: 6. This CDR3 contains 15 residues. The CDR3 coding sequence is TGTGCCAGCAGTTTCAGGGGGAGGGGCAATCAGCCCCAGCATTTT. This translates into CASSFRGRGNQPQHF.

The chain is built from TRBV5-1 and TRBJ1-2; D not certain. CDR3 length equals 12 residues. Trimming shortened V by 0 bases and J by 6 bases, and 6 bases separated the two germline ends. Germline loops: CDR1 SGHRS, CDR2 YFSETQ. The CDR3 protein is CASSLAGDGYTF. CDR3 in DNA: TGCGCCAGCAGCTTGGCTGGTGATGGCTACACCTTC.

This chain links TRBV10-3 with TRBJ2-7; 8 positions match TRBD2. The germline V gene has CDR1 ENHRY and CDR2 SYGVKD. This CDR3 spans 13 amino acids. The V and J ends lost 6 bases and 8 bases, in that order; junction bases with no gene match: 9. DNA of the CDR3: TGTGCCATCAGCCCCACGGGGGGGCCCCAGCAGTACTTC. It codes for CAISPTGGPQQYF.

This clone showed up just once. The V gene is TRBV9, the J gene TRBJ2-7, with D unclear. Trimming took off 0 bases at V and 0 bases at J, with 4 bases between the two ends. The CDR3 length is 13 residues. CDR1 SGDLS and CDR2 YYNGEE come from the germline V gene. The CDR3 nucleotides are TGTGCCAGCAGCGTAGGGTCCTCCTACGAGCAGTACTTC. Translating it yields CASSVGSSYEQYF.

The chain joins TRBV18 to TRBJ2-7, with 11 bases lining up with TRBD1. CDR1 KGHSH and CDR2 LQKENI come from the germline V gene. J gave up 3 bases and V 4 bases, and 5 bases lay outside the gene matches. This CDR3 spans 15 amino acids. The CDR3 sequence: CASSLGQGGIYEQYF. The CDR3 DNA follows: TGTGCCAGCTCACTGGGACAGGGGGGTATCTACGAGCAGTACTTC.

The chain couples TRBV5-1 to TRBJ2-5; D is perhaps TRBD2 (7 bases). V lost 4 bases to trimming and J lost 0 bases, with 13 bases between them. This CDR3 has 15 amino acids. Per the germline V gene, CDR1 is SGHRS and CDR2 is YFSETQ. For the CDR3, the DNA is TGCGCCAGCAGCCCGGGGGGCAGGTACCAAGAGACCCAGTACTTC. Encoded protein: CASSPGGRYQETQYF.

J is TRBJ1-1 and V is TRBV20-1; TRBD1 agrees at 9 bases. CDR1 and CDR2 from the germline V gene are DFQATT and SNEGSKA (reference sequence). V shed 8 bases and J 5 bases; nucleotides not matched to a gene: 3. The CDR3 is made up of 11 amino acids. CDR3 nucleotide sequence: TGCAGTACCGGGACAGGGACTGAAGCTTTCTTT. This translates into CSTGTGTEAFF.

The chain links TRBV4-1 to TRBJ2-1; TRBD1 or TRBD2 may be the D gene (7 bases each). Germline CDR1 MGHRA, CDR2 YSYEKL. The CDR3 length is 17 residues. V dropped 1 base and J dropped 7 bases, with 20 bases sitting between them. The CDR3 loop reads CASSQVQGGGAENEQFF. The DNA of the CDR3 is TGCGCCAGCAGCCAAGTTCAGGGGGGGGGCGCGGAAAATGAGCAGTTCTTC.